The source of this T cell receptor (beta chain) is a study of radiotherapy plus CTLA-4 blockade in lung cancer. Study as a whole: Overall, approximately 17% of patients showed an objective response, while 25% to 40% attained disease control. Overall study findings and caveats: Best predicting response, reportedly, were early blood T cell clone dynamics, with interferon-beta. After radiotherapy and ipilimumab, tumor-derived clones expanded in peripheral blood.

Focal radiation was given together with CTLA-4 blockade (ipilimumab) to patients with chemo-refractory metastatic non-small-cell lung cancer. The germline gives CDR1 LNHDA, CDR2 SQIVND (reference sequence). Trimming left V 5 bases short and J 1 base short, with 8 bases between. The CDR3 runs 14 residues. As regards this clone: The antigen remains undetermined.

Profiled with immunoSEQ multiplex PCR; TCRdb holds only in-frame clones, not every one. The table has roughly 80,000 clones, around 81% seen once. The TCR was taken from a human donor with non-small cell lung cancer who had a partial response to radiotherapy plus ipilimumab. Some clones in this sample may be carry-over from other donors' samples. The material was peripheral blood, obtained from a patient treated with radiotherapy plus ipilimumab. The genes are TRBV19 and TRBJ2-2, with a possible D match to TRBD1 (5 bases). The CDR3 here is CASSSTENTGELFF. The CDR3 nucleotides are TGTGCCAGTAGTTCGACAGAGAACACCGGGGAGCTGTTTTTT.